The 3 T cell receptor beta chains below were found in one sample sequenced in a study of blood T cell repertoires in COVID-19. The assay was immunoSEQ multiplex PCR, and TCRdb's table has in-frame clones only and misses some. In the table there are 120,000 to 150,000 clones, 80% to 90% of which are singletons. The specimen was peripheral blood. All receptors derive from a woman in her forties or fifties with active or convalescent COVID-19.

This rearrangement joins TRBV5-1 to TRBJ2-1; 12 bases are a match to TRBD2. The trim removed 0 bases at V and 4 bases at J, leaving 5 bases unmatched. Germline V gene data show CDR1 as SGHRS and CDR2 as YFSETQ. This CDR3 comprises 17 residues. The CDR3 loop is CASSLATTSGSYNEQFF. The CDR3 DNA reads as TGCGCCAGCAGCTTGGCCACGACTAGCGGGAGTTACAATGAGCAGTTCTTC.

The chain couples TRBV6-6 to TRBJ1-5, with 9 bases identical to TRBD1. With 5 bases clipped from V and 7 bases from J, the junction kept 9 bases outside the gene matches. CDR1 is MNHNY, CDR2 SVGAGI, per germline (reference sequence). CDR3 length: 15 amino acids. The chain's CDR3 is CASSKLQGAGQPQHF. The CDR3 DNA sequence: TGTGCCAGCAGTAAACTACAGGGGGCAGGACAGCCCCAGCATTTT.

There are a few counts of this clone. V usage is TRBV2 and J usage is TRBJ1-6; the D gene is possibly TRBD1 (6 bases). The CDR3 contains 14 residues. Germline CDR1 reads SNHLY; CDR2 reads FYNNEI. With 7 bases removed from V and 7 bases from J, the gap between germline ends came to 14 bases. The CDR3 sequence is CASKRGSENSPLHF. In nucleotides, the CDR3 is TGTGCCAGCAAAAGGGGGTCGGAGAATTCACCCCTCCACTTT.